Described below is a single TCR beta chain sequence and its context. Germline V CDR1 and CDR2: MNHEY, SVGAGI. V was trimmed by 0 bases and J by 3 bases, leaving 13 bases between them. CDR3 length equals 16 residues. This sample was included in a study of blood T cell repertoires in COVID-19. Study overall: Researchers got acute and convalescent COVID-19 samples from the United States, Italy and Spain.

In Seattle, patients joined the study during active infection and were tracked longitudinally. In the authors' methods: Nucleated cell number was recorded as an estimate derived from reference gene primer amplification. The repertoire was sequenced with immunoSEQ multiplex PCR; TCRdb's copy has only in-frame clones and lacks some. V and J calls plus clone size are reproduced from that table; the DNA served to infer D and trimming. The table has approximately 300,000 clones, approximately 90% seen once. The chain carries TRBV6-5 and TRBJ2-3, with a possible D match to TRBD2 (6 bases). This TCR derives from a woman in her forties or fifties with COVID-19, enrolled during active disease. Sample: peripheral blood. The CDR3 here is CASSYSGGARTDTQYF. As DNA, the CDR3 is TGTGCCAGCAGTTACTCGGGGGGAGCTCGTACAGATACGCAGTATTTT.